This TCR beta chain was profiled in a study of glioma-infiltrating T cells. TCR alpha and beta CDR3 regions were amplified from RNA using iRepertoire nested multiplex PCR. One entry per CDR3 protein results from TCRdb running MiXCR on the multiplex PCR reads. The sample has fewer than 200,000 distinct CDR3 sequences, more than 25% seen once. Overall study findings and caveats: Above-expected tissue-blood divergence occurred in all gliomas, most in low-grade ones. CDR3 overlap between tissue and blood was very small.

This clonotype was counted many times. Its target is unknown. The receptor comes from a human donor with low-grade glioma or glioblastoma, undergoing nonglioma brain surgery, or in good health (not recorded which). Input material: glioma tissue, nonneoplastic brain tissue, or PBMCs (not recorded which).

This chain's CDR3 is CASSYPRNYEQYF. The DNA for the CDR3 is TGTGCCAGCAGTTATCCCAGAAACTACGAGCAGTACTTC. The chain joins TRBV6-2 or TRBV6-3 to TRBJ2-7; no firm D call. In germline, CDR1 is MNHEY, CDR2 SVGEGT. The V and J ends lost 3 bases and 3 bases respectively, with 9 bases between them. CDR3 length equals 13 residues.